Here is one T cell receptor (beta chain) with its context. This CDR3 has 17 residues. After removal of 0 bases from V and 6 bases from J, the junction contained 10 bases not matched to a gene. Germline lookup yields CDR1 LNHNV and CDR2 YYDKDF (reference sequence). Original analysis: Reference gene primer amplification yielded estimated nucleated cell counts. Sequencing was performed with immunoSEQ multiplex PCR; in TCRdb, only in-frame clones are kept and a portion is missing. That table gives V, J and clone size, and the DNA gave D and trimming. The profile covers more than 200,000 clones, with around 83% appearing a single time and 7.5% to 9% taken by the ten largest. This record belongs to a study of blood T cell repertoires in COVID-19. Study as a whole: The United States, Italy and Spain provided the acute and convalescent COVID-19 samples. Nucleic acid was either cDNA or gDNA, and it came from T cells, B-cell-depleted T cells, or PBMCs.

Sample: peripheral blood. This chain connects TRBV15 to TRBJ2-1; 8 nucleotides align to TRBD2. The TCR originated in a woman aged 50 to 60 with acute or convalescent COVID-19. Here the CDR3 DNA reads TGTGCCACCAGCAGAGACGGGTCTAGCGGGTACACCAATGAGCAGTTCTTC. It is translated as CATSRDGSSGYTNEQFF.